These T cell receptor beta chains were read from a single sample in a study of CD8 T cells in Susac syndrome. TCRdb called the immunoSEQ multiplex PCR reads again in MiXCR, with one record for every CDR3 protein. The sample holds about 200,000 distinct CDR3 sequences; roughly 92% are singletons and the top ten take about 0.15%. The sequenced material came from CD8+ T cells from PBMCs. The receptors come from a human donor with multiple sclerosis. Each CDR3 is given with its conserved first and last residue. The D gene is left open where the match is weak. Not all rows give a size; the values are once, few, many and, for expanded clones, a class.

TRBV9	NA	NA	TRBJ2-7	CASSVEVQSEQYF	TGTGCCAGCAGCGTAGAGGTCCAGTCCGAGCAGTACTTC
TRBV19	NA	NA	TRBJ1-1	CASSMNSRYTEAFF	TGTGCCAGTAGTATGAACTCGAGGTACACTGAAGCTTTCTTT
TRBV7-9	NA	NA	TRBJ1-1	CASSPAGDGEAFF	TGTGCCAGCAGCCCCGCCGGGGATGGTGAAGCTTTCTTT
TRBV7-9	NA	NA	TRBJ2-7	CASSPQMNWPYEQYF	TGTGCCAGCAGCCCTCAGATGAACTGGCCCTACGAGCAGTACTTC
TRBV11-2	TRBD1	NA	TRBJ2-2	CASSRTGGGELFF	TGTGCCAGCAGCCGTACAGGGGGCGGGGAGCTGTTTTTT
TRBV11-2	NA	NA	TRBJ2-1	CASSLSPLNEQFF	TGTGCCAGCAGCTTGTCTCCCCTCAATGAGCAGTTCTTC
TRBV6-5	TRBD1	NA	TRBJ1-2	CASTKQGGDWRGYTF	TGTGCCAGCACCAAACAAGGGGGCGACTGGCGTGGCTACACCTTC
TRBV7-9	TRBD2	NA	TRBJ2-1	CASSDLGGDEQFF	TGTGCCAGCAGTGACCTTGGGGGGGATGAGCAGTTCTTC
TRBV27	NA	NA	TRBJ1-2	CASSLTERPRGEGYSTF	TGTGCCAGCAGTTTAACCGAGCGGCCGCGGGGGGAAGGCTACTCCACCTTC
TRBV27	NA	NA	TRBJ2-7	CASSTRQPSSYEQYF	TGTGCCAGCAGTACACGCCAGCCGAGCTCCTACGAGCAGTACTTC
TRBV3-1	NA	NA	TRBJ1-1	CASSRFKDSPNTEAFF	TGTGCCAGCAGCCGATTCAAGGACAGTCCGAACACTGAAGCTTTCTTT
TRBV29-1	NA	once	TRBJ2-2	CSVERNAGELFF	TGCAGCGTCGAGAGGAACGCCGGGGAGCTGTTTTTT
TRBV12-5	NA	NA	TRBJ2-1	CASGPLLDEQFF	TGTGCTAGTGGGCCCCTCCTGGATGAGCAGTTCTTC
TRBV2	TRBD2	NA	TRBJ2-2	CASSDPAWTSPIINTGELFF	TGTGCCAGCAGTGATCCCGCTTGGACTAGCCCTATTATAAACACCGGGGAGCTGTTTTTT
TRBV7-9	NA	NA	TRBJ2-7	CASSFAGKHEQYF	TGTGCCAGCAGCTTCGCGGGGAAACACGAGCAGTACTTC
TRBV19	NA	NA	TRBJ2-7	CASREGLRYEQYF	TGTGCCAGTAGAGAGGGCCTCCGATACGAGCAGTACTTC
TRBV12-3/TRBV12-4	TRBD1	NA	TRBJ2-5	CASSPRTGWRETQYF	TGTGCCAGCAGTCCGAGGACAGGGTGGCGGGAGACCCAGTACTTC
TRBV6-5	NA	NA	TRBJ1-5	CASSFGLFQPQHF	TGTGCCAGCAGCTTCGGTCTTTTTCAGCCCCAGCATTTT
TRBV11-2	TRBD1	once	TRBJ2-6	CASSFPREPTGGSGGANVLTF	TGTGCCAGCAGCTTCCCGAGGGAGCCGACAGGGGGCTCGGGAGGGGCCAACGTCCTGACTTTC
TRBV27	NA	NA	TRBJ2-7	CASSTGGPSYEQYF	TGTGCCAGCAGTACCGGCGGGCCCTCCTACGAGCAGTACTTC
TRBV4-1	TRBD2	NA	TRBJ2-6	CASSPKRESSGANVLTF	TGCGCCAGCAGCCCTAAGCGGGAGAGCTCTGGGGCCAACGTCCTGACTTTC
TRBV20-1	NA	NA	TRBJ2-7	CSADRVGGWSEQYF	TGCAGTGCTGATAGAGTGGGGGGATGGTCCGAGCAGTACTTC